The 9 T cell receptor beta chains below were found in one sample sequenced in a study of OX40 agonist ivuxolimab in advanced cancers. The protocol was immunoSEQ multiplex PCR, while the TCRdb copy is restricted to in-frame clones and leaves out a portion. The sample records about 49,000 clones, less than 85% being singletons. The input for sequencing was CD4+ or CD8+ T cells sorted from blood, taken in a trial of the OX40 agonist ivuxolimab. Source of these receptors: an adult with an advanced solid tumor such as melanoma, head and neck, liver or kidney cancer.

The rearrangement links TRBV5-1 to TRBJ1-1; the D is unclear. V dropped 5 bases and J dropped 1 base, with 3 bases sitting between them. CDR1 is SGHRS and CDR2 is YFSETQ in the germline V gene. This CDR3 has 11 amino acids. The DNA for the CDR3 is TGCGCCAGCAGGGGGAACACTGAAGCTTTCTTT. This gives the protein CASRGNTEAFF.

This rearrangement joins TRBV29-1 to TRBJ2-2; TRBD1 or TRBD2 may be the D gene (5 bases each). V was trimmed by 7 bases and J by 2 bases, leaving 14 bases between them. Germline values: CDR1 SQVTM, CDR2 ANQGSEA. CDR3 length: 14 amino acids. The CDR3 coding sequence is TGCAGCGCCCTCGGGACGGATAACACCGGGGAGCTGTTTTTT. Translating gives CSALGTDNTGELFF.

This clone was detected only once. The chain carries TRBV27 and TRBJ1-6; D remains unclear. The CDR3 runs 12 residues. Germline V gives CDR1 MNHEY, CDR2 SMNVEV (reference sequence). The V gene lost 3 bases and the J gene lost 9 bases, with 6 bases spanning the gap. CDR3 protein: CASSFSGSPLHF. DNA of the CDR3: TGTGCCAGCAGTTTCTCTGGTTCACCCCTCCACTTT.

This clone is a singleton in its sample. This chain joins TRBV2 and TRBJ1-6, with D hard to call. The CDR3 consists of 18 residues. Between the trimmed V and J ends, which lost 3 bases and 0 bases, there was a span of 15 bases. In germline, CDR1 is SNHLY, CDR2 FYNNEI. Written as DNA, the CDR3 is TGTGCCAGCAGTGATCCCAAGACTGTTAGCTCCTATAATTCACCCCTCCACTTT. It specifies CASSDPKTVSSYNSPLHF.

The rearrangement uses TRBV5-6 and TRBJ2-5, with TRBD1 matching 11 bases. V was clipped by 4 bases and J by 4 bases; unmatched bases: 6. The CDR3 runs 15 residues. Germline V gene data show CDR1 as SGHDT and CDR2 as YYEEEE. The CDR3: CASSDGTGGIETQYF. Here the CDR3 DNA reads TGTGCCAGCAGCGATGGGACAGGGGGGATAGAGACCCAGTACTTC.

The chain recombines TRBV5-1 with TRBJ2-7, with 8 bases aligning to TRBD1. Per germline, CDR1 SGHRS and CDR2 YFSETQ. The junction had 5 bases not matched to a gene; V was cut back by 0 bases and J by 6 bases. The CDR3 length is 14 residues. CDR3 DNA sequence: TGCGCCAGCAGCTTGGGCACAGGGGGACCCGAGCAGTACTTC. It yields the protein CASSLGTGGPEQYF.

This clone was seen a handful of times. The V call is TRBV21-1, the J call TRBJ2-6; no DNA check was done on the table's D call, TRBD1. TRBV21-1 has pseudogene status. The CDR3 has 15 residues. CDR3 sequence reads: CASSKDSPGANVLTF. CDR3 DNA sequence: TGTGCCAGCAGCAAGGACAGTCCTGGGGCCAACGTCCTGACTTTC.

The chain couples TRBV9 to TRBJ2-1, with 8 bases fitting TRBD1. The CDR3 consists of 15 residues. Germline V lookup: CDR1 SGDLS, CDR2 YYNGEE. V was clipped by 3 bases and J by 7 bases; unmatched bases: 9. CDR3 loop: CASSAGQVGDNEQFF. DNA for the CDR3: TGTGCCAGCAGCGCGGGACAGGTGGGAGATAATGAGCAGTTCTTC.

The DNA of the CDR3 is TGTGCCAGCAGCTACGGCGGGGGGGGTTACGAGCAGTACGTC. Protein product: CASSYGGGGYEQYV. This chain links TRBV7-2 with TRBJ2-7; TRBD2 matches at 9 bases. CDR1 and CDR2 (germline): SGHTA, FQGNSA. V shed 4 bases, J shed 4 bases, and the junction held 5 bases outside the gene matches. This CDR3 spans 14 amino acids.